The T cell receptor beta chain under discussion was sequenced for a study of glioma-infiltrating T cells. Notes on the study in general: Very few CDR3 sequences were shared between tissue and blood. Above-expected tissue-blood divergence occurred in all gliomas, most in low-grade ones.

TCR alpha and beta CDR3 regions were amplified from RNA using iRepertoire nested multiplex PCR. From the multiplex PCR reads, TCRdb called clonotypes with MiXCR, one entry per CDR3 protein. The sample yields 100,000 to 150,000 distinct CDR3 sequences, roughly 24% seen once. This clonotype has a count of ten or more. As yet, its antigen is unknown. V gave up 6 bases and J gave up 1 base, with 13 bases separating them. Germline V gives CDR1 MNHNS, CDR2 SASEGT. The CDR3 runs 15 residues. Sequencing used glioma tissue, nonneoplastic brain tissue, or PBMCs (not recorded which). The clonotype was recovered from a human donor with low-grade glioma or glioblastoma, undergoing nonglioma brain surgery, or in good health (not recorded which). The V call is TRBV6-1, the J call TRBJ2-1; D gene ambiguous. CDR3 in DNA: TGTGCCAGCAGGTCGATAATGCAATCCTACAATGAGCAGTTCTTC. It specifies CASRSIMQSYNEQFF.